Described below is a single T cell receptor (beta chain) sequence and its context. Seattle's enrolled individuals joined amid active infection and were then monitored longitudinally. This sample was taken from a study of blood T cell repertoires in COVID-19. Across the study: Spain, Italy and the United States supplied samples that represented acute and convalescent COVID-19. PBMCs, B-cell-depleted T cells, or T cells provided the cDNA or gDNA that made up the material.

The data were produced by immunoSEQ multiplex PCR, yet TCRdb's version contains in-frame clones alone and is incomplete. This table holds some 38,000 clones, 80% to 85% found once. Trimming pared 2 bases from V and 2 bases from J, leaving 8 bases between. This CDR3 contains 13 residues. The germline V gene encodes CDR1 SGHRS and CDR2 YFSETQ. The source of this sequence is a man between 60 and 75 years old with COVID-19, enrolled during active disease. This chain links TRBV5-1 with TRBJ2-7; no reliable D call. Material: peripheral blood. The CDR3 loop reads CASSLQTPYEQYF. The CDR3, as DNA: TGCGCCAGCAGCTTACAGACCCCCTACGAGCAGTACTTC.